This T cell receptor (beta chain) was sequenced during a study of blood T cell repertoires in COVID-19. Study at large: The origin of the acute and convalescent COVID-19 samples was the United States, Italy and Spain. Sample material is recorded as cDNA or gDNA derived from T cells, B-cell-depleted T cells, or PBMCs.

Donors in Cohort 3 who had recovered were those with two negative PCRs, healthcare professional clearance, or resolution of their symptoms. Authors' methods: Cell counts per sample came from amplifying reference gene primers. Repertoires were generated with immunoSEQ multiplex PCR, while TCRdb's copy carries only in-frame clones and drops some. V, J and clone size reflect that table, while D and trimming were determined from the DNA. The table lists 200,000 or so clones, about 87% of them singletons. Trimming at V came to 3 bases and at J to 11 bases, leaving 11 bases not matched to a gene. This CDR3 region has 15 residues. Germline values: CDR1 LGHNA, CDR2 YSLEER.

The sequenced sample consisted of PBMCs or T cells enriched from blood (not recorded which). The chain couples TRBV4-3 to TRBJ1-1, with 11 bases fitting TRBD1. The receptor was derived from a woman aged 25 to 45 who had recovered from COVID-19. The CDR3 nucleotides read TGCGCCAGCAGCCAGGAACCCGGGACAGGGGGAAATGCTTTCTTT. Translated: CASSQEPGTGGNAFF.